This section outlines one T cell receptor beta chain sequence together with its context. The antigen is not known. A quantity of roughly 0.5 to 1 ug RNA underwent reverse transcription using random hexamers. A multiplex approach, immunoSEQ multiplex PCR, amplified TCR beta CDR3 across 54 Vbeta and 13 Jbeta. Each CDR3 protein gets one entry after TCRdb re-called the immunoSEQ multiplex PCR reads with MiXCR. This sample has over 120,000 distinct CDR3 sequences, with approximately 93% found just once. This sample is drawn from a study of CD8 T cells in Susac syndrome. Regarding the study as a whole: By the study's own acknowledgment, its TCR sequencing and HLA analysis included relatively few individuals.

This CDR3 has 15 amino acids. Germline-derived CDR1 and CDR2 are SEHNR and FQNEAQ (reference sequence). With 5 bases clipped from V and 6 bases from J, the junction kept 6 bases outside the gene matches. From blood CD8+ and CD4+ T cells, TCR beta sequences were generated. TEMRA cells were FACS-enriched, and CD8+ and CD4+ T cells were isolated negatively. The chain couples TRBV7-9 to TRBJ1-5; TRBD1 agrees at 11 bases. The clonotype was recovered from a human donor in good health. Specimen: CD4+ T cells from PBMCs. DNA of the CDR3: TGTGCCAGCAGCGCTCCGGGACAGGGGGGTCAGCCCCAGCATTTT. It is translated as CASSAPGQGGQPQHF. Combining the CDR3 with reference TRBV7-9 and TRBJ1-5 gives the whole variable domain DTGVSQNPRHKITKRGQNVTFRCDPISEHNRLYWYRQTLGQGPEFLTYFQNEAQLEKSRLLSDRFSAERPKGSFSTLEIQRTEQGDSAMYLCASSAPGQGGQPQHFGDGTRLSIL.